The entry below describes one TCR beta chain. The data are from a study of blood T cell repertoires in COVID-19. Study-level information: Samples of COVID-19 (acute and convalescent) were obtained from the United States, Italy and Spain.

CDR1 SGHTA and CDR2 FQGNSA come from the germline V gene. Trimming removed 0 bases from V and 6 bases from J; junction bases left unmatched: 6. This CDR3 comprises 15 residues. TCRdb keeps only in-frame clones here, not all; method: immunoSEQ multiplex PCR. The sample has about 200,000 clones, around 87% seen once. The sequence was obtained from a woman in her twenties or thirties who had recovered from COVID-19. The J gene is TRBJ2-7, the V gene TRBV7-2; TRBD2 matches at 9 bases. The sample consisted of PBMCs or T cells enriched from blood (not recorded which). CDR3 nucleotides: TGTGCCAGCAGCTTAGCTCCATCGACTAGCGGCGAGCAGTACTTC. Its protein product is CASSLAPSTSGEQYF.